The 26 T cell receptor beta chains below all came from one sample that was sequenced in a study of blood T cell repertoires in COVID-19. Some clones are missing from TCRdb's copy, which holds only in-frame ones; the method was immunoSEQ multiplex PCR. The sample includes fewer than 200,000 clones, around 93% of them seen just once. Specimen: peripheral blood. The receptors shown here come from a man aged 25-45 years with COVID-19, enrolled during active disease.

This chain uses TRBV29-1 with TRBJ1-5, with 12 bases identical to TRBD1. This CDR3 is 21 amino acids long. J gave up 2 bases and V 1 base, and 18 bases lay outside the gene matches. The germline V gene encodes CDR1 SQVTM and CDR2 ANQGSEA. DNA of the CDR3: TGCAGCGTTGAAGCCGGGACAGGGGGCCCTGTGGGGGGAATGGGCAATCAGCCCCAGCATTTT. It specifies CSVEAGTGGPVGGMGNQPQHF.

Only a few counts were recorded for this clone. The J gene is TRBJ2-7, the V gene TRBV20-1; no reliable D call. V was shortened by 3 bases and J by 0 bases, with 15 bases between the two germline ends. Germline CDR1 DFQATT, CDR2 SNEGSKA (reference sequence). This CDR3 is 15 amino acids long. CDR3 sequence reads: CSASNYLGSSYEQYF. The CDR3 DNA follows: TGCAGTGCTAGTAACTATTTAGGCAGCTCCTACGAGCAGTACTTC.

The rearrangement links TRBV7-7 to TRBJ1-3; D possibly corresponds to TRBD1 (6 bases). Per germline, CDR1 SSHAT and CDR2 FNYEAQ (reference sequence). The germline V and J ends were trimmed by 3 bases and 2 bases, with 29 bases remaining between them. This CDR3 region has 21 residues. CDR3 in DNA: TGTGCCAGCAGCTTGTTGGATATACGCAGGGGCGCGAGAGTTCCTGGAAACACCATATATTTT. Amino acids: CASSLLDIRRGARVPGNTIYF.

This clone was observed a single time. V is TRBV9 and J is TRBJ2-1, with 7 bases identical to TRBD2. The CDR3 has 16 amino acids. Trimming at V came to 0 bases and at J to 3 bases, leaving 6 bases not matched to a gene. The germline CDR1 and CDR2 sequences are SGDLS and YYNGEE. The CDR3 region is CASSVEDGRFYNEQFF. CDR3 bases: TGTGCCAGCAGCGTAGAAGACGGGAGGTTCTACAATGAGCAGTTCTTC.

The chain uses TRBV19 and TRBJ2-3, with 9 positions matching TRBD1. Germline values: CDR1 LNHDA, CDR2 SQIVND (reference sequence). With 6 bases clipped from V and 3 bases from J, the junction kept 1 base outside the gene matches. The CDR3 is made up of 13 amino acids. CDR3 residues: CASRTGGTDTQYF. The CDR3 bases are TGTGCCAGTAGGACAGGGGGTACAGATACGCAGTATTTT.

The rearrangement links TRBV18 to TRBJ1-6, with D tentatively TRBD1 (5 bases). The CDR3 is made up of 14 amino acids. CDR1 and CDR2 (germline): KGHSH, LQKENI. Deletions cut 6 bases from V and 10 bases from J, with 16 bases between. CDR3 bases: TGTGCCAGCTCCCCCGGGGGGGGAAACTCACCCCTCCACTTT. It is translated as CASSPGGGNSPLHF.

This chain uses TRBV5-1 with TRBJ2-3; unclear D gene. Germline CDR1 is SGHRS and CDR2 is YFSETQ. The CDR3 loop spans 13 amino acids. Trimming took 4 bases from V and 5 from J, leaving 11 bases between them. Here the CDR3 reads CASSPTLQDTQYF. CDR3 nucleotide sequence: TGCGCCAGCAGCCCGACTCTTCAAGATACGCAGTATTTT. Full variable domain (rest looked up from reference TRBV5-1 and TRBJ2-3): KAGVTQTPRYLIKTRGQQVTLSCSPISGHRSVSWYQQTPGQGLQFLFEYFSETQRNKGNFPGRFSGRQFSNSRSEMNVSTLELGDSALYLCASSPTLQDTQYFGPGTRLTVL.

The rearrangement links TRBV2 to TRBJ2-7; 7 bases map to TRBD1. V was pared by 6 bases and J by 0 bases, with 5 bases of the junction left unmatched. Per the germline V gene, CDR1 is SNHLY and CDR2 is FYNNEI. This CDR3 has 14 residues. The CDR3 here is CASSSGQASYEQYF. CDR3 DNA: TGTGCCAGCAGCTCCGGACAGGCCTCCTACGAGCAGTACTTC.

The rearrangement links TRBV5-4 to TRBJ1-1, with a tentative D call TRBD1 (5 bases). Trimming took off 4 bases at V and 0 bases at J, with 13 bases between the two ends. This CDR3 comprises 15 residues. The V gene's germline CDR1 is SGHNT and CDR2 YYREEE (reference sequence). CDR3 in DNA: TGTGCCAGCAGCCCGGGAGGGACCCTGAACACTGAAGCTTTCTTT. Its protein product is CASSPGGTLNTEAFF.

This clone appeared a single time. The rearrangement joins TRBV10-3 to TRBJ2-1; D is perhaps TRBD2 (5 bases). From germline, CDR1 is ENHRY and CDR2 SYGVKD. V dropped 0 bases and J dropped 14 bases, with 8 bases sitting between them. There are 11 residues in the CDR3. In DNA form, the CDR3 reads TGTGCCATCAGTGAGTCCCAGGAGGAGTTCTTC. Amino acid sequence: CAISESQEEFF.

The chain has TRBV5-1 and TRBJ2-7; 11 bases match TRBD2. CDR1 is SGHRS, CDR2 YFSETQ, per germline. This CDR3 is 15 amino acids long. V lost 4 bases, J lost 0 bases, and 3 bases stayed unmatched. CDR3 bases: TGCGCCAGCAGCGAGGGACTAGCGGCCTCCTACGAGCAGTACTTC. It translates to CASSEGLAASYEQYF. The complete variable domain, with remaining parts taken from reference TRBV5-1 and TRBJ2-7, reads KAGVTQTPRYLIKTRGQQVTLSCSPISGHRSVSWYQQTPGQGLQFLFEYFSETQRNKGNFPGRFSGRQFSNSRSEMNVSTLELGDSALYLCASSEGLAASYEQYFGPGTRLTVT.

This chain uses TRBV7-8 with TRBJ1-5; TRBD1 matches at 8 bases. The CDR3 spans 18 residues. V gave up 1 base and J gave up 6 bases; unmatched junction bases: 14. From germline, CDR1 is SGHVS and CDR2 FQNEAQ. CDR3 residues: CASSLDAAGGSGGQPQHF. CDR3 bases: TGTGCCAGCAGCTTAGACGCCGCAGGGGGCTCTGGCGGTCAGCCCCAGCATTTT. The variable domain in full, completed from reference TRBV7-8 and TRBJ1-5, reads GAGVSQSPRYKVAKRGQDVALRCDPISGHVSLFWYQQALGQGPEFLTYFQNEAQLDKSGLPSDRFFAERPEGSVSTLKIQRTQQEDSAVYLCASSLDAAGGSGGQPQHFGDGTRLSIL.

The chain employs TRBV7-2 and TRBJ1-6, with 7 bases that match TRBD1. Germline lookup yields CDR1 SGHTA and CDR2 FQGNSA. With 6 bases clipped from V and 4 bases from J, the junction kept 3 bases outside the gene matches. The CDR3 has 14 amino acids. The CDR3, as DNA: TGTGCCAGCAGGCCGGGACAGTATAATTCACCCCTCCACTTT. Protein product: CASRPGQYNSPLHF.

The chain uses TRBV7-2 and TRBJ1-1; D unresolved. Germline CDR1 SGHTA, CDR2 FQGNSA. Trimming pared 1 base from V and 6 bases from J, leaving 12 bases between. This CDR3 has 14 residues. In nucleotides, the CDR3 is TGTGCCAGCAGCTTAGTTGGAAGGAGCGCTGAAGCTTTCTTT. Encoded protein: CASSLVGRSAEAFF. Combining the CDR3 with reference TRBV7-2 and TRBJ1-1 gives the whole variable domain GAGVSQSPSNKVTEKGKDVELRCDPISGHTALYWYRQSLGQGLEFLIYFQGNSAPDKSGLPSDRFSAERTGGSVSTLTIQRTQQEDSAVYLCASSLVGRSAEAFFGQGTRLTVV.

CDR3 nucleotides: TGTGCCAGCCGTCTTGGCCGGGGCTCCTACAATGAGCAGTTCTTC. This gives the protein CASRLGRGSYNEQFF. The V and J genes are TRBV27 and TRBJ2-1, with D perhaps matching TRBD2 (5 bases). V lost 8 bases and J 0 bases, leaving 14 bases between the germline ends. The CDR3 sequence is 15 residues long. Germline CDR1 is MNHEY and CDR2 is SMNVEV (reference sequence).

This chain joins TRBV3-1 (or the pseudogene TRBV3-2) and TRBJ1-5, with 9 bases fitting TRBD1. The ends lost 4 bases at V and 5 bases at J; junction bases unmatched: 6. Germline V gene lookup returns CDR1 LGHDT and CDR2 YNNKEL (reference sequence). The CDR3 length is 15 residues. CDR3 sequence reads: CASSRKQGAYQPQHF. Here the CDR3 DNA reads TGTGCCAGCAGCCGCAAACAGGGGGCCTATCAGCCCCAGCATTTT.

The chain uses TRBV2 and TRBJ1-2; D remains ambiguous. Between the trimmed V and J ends, which lost 11 bases and 1 base, there was a span of 17 bases. The V gene's germline CDR1 is SNHLY and CDR2 FYNNEI. The CDR3 totals 14 residues. DNA for the CDR3: TGTGCCTCATCACCCCCGAGCGGTAACTATGGCTACACCTTC. Translation gives CASSPPSGNYGYTF. The variable domain in full, with the rest retrieved from reference TRBV2 and TRBJ1-2, is EPEVTQTPSHQVTQMGQEVILRCVPISNHLYFYWYRQILGQKVEFLVSFYNNEISEKSEIFDDQFSVERPDGSNFTLKIRSTKLEDSAMYFCASSPPSGNYGYTFGSGTRLTVV.

A remark on this clone: This CDR3 is also generated by other DNA sequences in the sample. The chain couples TRBV6-6 to TRBJ1-5; D ambiguous. There are 12 residues in the CDR3. Trimming removed 5 bases at V and 4 bases at J, with 6 bases between. CDR1 and CDR2 from the germline V gene are MNHNY and SVGAGI (reference sequence). Written as DNA, the CDR3 is TGTGCCAGCAGTATAGATAATCAGCCCCAGCATTTT. Translating it yields CASSIDNQPQHF.

The rearrangement uses TRBV6-5 and TRBJ1-2; TRBD1 matches at 8 bases. J lost 5 bases, V lost 5 bases, and 10 bases had no gene match. Germline CDR1 and CDR2: MNHEY and SVGAGI. This CDR3 spans 15 amino acids. In DNA form, the CDR3 reads TGTGCCAGCAGTCCAAACGGACAGGGAATATATGGCTACACCTTC. It yields the protein CASSPNGQGIYGYTF.

The chain is built from TRBV9 and TRBJ1-2; 7 bases map to TRBD1. Germline V gives CDR1 SGDLS, CDR2 YYNGEE. The ends lost 3 bases at V and 0 bases at J; junction bases unmatched: 8. The CDR3 contains 16 residues. CDR3 residues: CASSGTGAVANYGYTF. The CDR3 DNA sequence: TGTGCCAGCAGCGGTACAGGGGCCGTAGCTAACTATGGCTACACCTTC.

This clone was recorded once. CDR3 DNA: TGTGCCAGCAGTTTTGGTGGCGGTAGCAATCAGCCCCAGCATTTT. As protein: CASSFGGGSNQPQHF. The J gene is TRBJ1-5, the V gene TRBV27, with D unresolved. V lost 3 bases to trimming and J lost 0 bases, with 9 bases between them. CDR3 length equals 15 residues. From germline, CDR1 is MNHEY and CDR2 SMNVEV (reference sequence).

The CDR3: CAKLRGAFF. The CDR3 bases are TGCGCTAAACTTCGAGGAGCTTTCTTT. The rearrangement links TRBV5-1 to TRBJ1-1; D remains ambiguous. Germline CDR1 SGHRS, CDR2 YFSETQ. The CDR3 extends over 9 amino acids.

This clone was observed a single time. The chain has TRBV11-1 and TRBJ2-5; tentatively, D is TRBD2 (5 bases). The length of the CDR3 is 15 residues. Trimming removed 2 bases at V and 5 bases at J, with 15 bases between. Germline assignment: CDR1 SGHAT and CDR2 FQDESV (reference sequence). The CDR3 bases are TGTGCCAGCAGCTTATTCACCCCTCCGGGGGAGACCCAGTACTTC. It translates to CASSLFTPPGETQYF. The full variable domain, in which reference TRBV11-1 and TRBJ2-5 provide the parts outside the CDR3, is EAEVAQSPRYKITEKSQAVAFWCDPISGHATLYWYRQILGQGPELLVQFQDESVVDDSQLPKDRFSAERLKGVDSTLKIQPAELGDSAMYLCASSLFTPPGETQYFGPGTRLLVL.

This rearrangement joins TRBV5-6 to TRBJ2-1, with D unresolved. Trimming took off 4 bases at V and 7 bases at J, with 21 bases between the two ends. CDR1 and CDR2 from the germline V gene are SGHDT and YYEEEE. This CDR3 contains 16 residues. The CDR3 coding sequence is TGTGCCAGCAGCGCGAGAACTCTGGTGGGCCAAAATGAGCAGTTCTTC. Protein sequence: CASSARTLVGQNEQFF.

The chain employs TRBV7-2 and TRBJ2-7; 7 positions agree with TRBD1. Losses at the gene ends were 1 base for V and 4 bases for J; bases not matched to a gene: 4. The CDR3 is 14 residues long. Germline CDR1 and CDR2: SGHTA and FQGNSA. Here the CDR3 reads CASSLGQGYYEQYF. The CDR3 DNA is TGTGCCAGCAGCTTAGGACAGGGATATTACGAGCAGTACTTC.

The V gene is TRBV6-2 or TRBV6-3, the J gene TRBJ2-7; tentatively, D is TRBD1 (5 bases). V was cut by 2 bases and J by 1 base, with 9 bases left in between. The germline gives CDR1 MNHEY, CDR2 SVGEGT. This CDR3 region has 14 residues. In nucleotides, the CDR3 is TGTGCCAGCAGTTACCATAGGGGATCCTACGAGCAGTACTTC. It translates to CASSYHRGSYEQYF.